This is a list of T cell receptor beta chains from one sample in a study of blood T cells in healthy people across ages. TCRdb independently ran MiXCR on the 5' RACE reads; one entry per CDR3 protein. The table records about 970,000 distinct CDR3 sequences, 51% of them present only once. Material for sequencing was blood. The receptors derive from a woman in her sixties in good health. Each CDR3 is given with its conserved first and last residue. A D gene is named only where the DNA matches it firmly. Some rows mark clone size as missing; the rest say once, few, many or name a class of expanded clone.

V	J	D	size	length	DNA	CDR3
TRBV12-3/TRBV12-4	TRBJ2-5	-	-	15	TGTGCCAGCAGTCCCAAAGGAACTCTTCGGGAGACCCAGTACTTC	CASSPKGTLRETQYF
TRBV6-2/TRBV6-3	TRBJ2-7	TRBD2	-	17	TGTGCCAGCAGTTACCAAACAAGCGGGAGTCGACCCTACAAGCAGTACTTC	CASSYQTSGSRPYKQYF
TRBV20-1	TRBJ2-7	TRBD2	-	16	TGCAGTGCCCCTAGGGTAGCGGGAAGAGGGTCTGGCGAGCAGTACTTC	CSAPRVAGRGSGEQYF
TRBV28	TRBJ2-5	-	-	12	TGTGCCAGCGGGGGGCCCAGGGAGACCCAGTACTTC	CASGGPRETQYF
TRBV7-2	TRBJ2-1	TRBD2	-	14	TGTGCCAGCAGCTCTCACGGGGGGTACAATGAGCAGTTCTTC	CASSSHGGYNEQFF
TRBV20-1	TRBJ2-7	-	-	13	TGCAGTGCCAGAGAACCAGGGTTGGGGGAGCAGTACTTC	CSAREPGLGEQYF
TRBV28	TRBJ2-1	-	few	11	TGTGCCAGCACGAATCTGCGGGGGCAGTTCTTC	CASTNLRGQFF
TRBV14	TRBJ1-1	-	-	18	TGTGCCAGCAGCCCCACTCCCAAGTTTACAGGGCGGGACACTGAAGCTTTCTTT	CASSPTPKFTGRDTEAFF
TRBV27	TRBJ1-2	-	few	12	TGTGCCAGCTTGGGACACAAGGATGGCTACACCTTC	CASLGHKDGYTF
TRBV20-1	TRBJ2-3	-	few	13	TGCAGTGCTAAACCGGGATCGGGAGATACGCAGTATTTT	CSAKPGSGDTQYF
TRBV7-9	TRBJ2-5	-	-	14	TGTGCCAGCAGCACTAGGACACCCAAAGAGACCCAGTACTTC	CASSTRTPKETQYF
TRBV7-8	TRBJ2-1	TRBD1	once	16	TGTGCCAGCAGCAGGAGACAGGGGGCGCCGGACAATGAGCAGTTCTTC	CASSRRQGAPDNEQFF
TRBV7-2	TRBJ1-2	-	-	15	TGTGCCAGCAGCTTAGCGCTAGACAGGATGCGTGGCTACACCTTC	CASSLALDRMRGYTF
TRBV11-2	TRBJ1-1	TRBD1	-	13	TGTGCCAGCAGCCGTCAGGGGGCAAATGAAGCTTTCTTT	CASSRQGANEAFF
TRBV20-1	TRBJ2-7	-	-	13	TGCAGTGCTAGATCCGGGTTATCCTACGAGCAGTACTTC	CSARSGLSYEQYF
TRBV6-5	TRBJ1-4	TRBD1	-	15	TGTGCCAGCCGCCTAGTGGGGACAGGGGTTGAAAAACTGTTTTTT	CASRLVGTGVEKLFF
TRBV7-2	TRBJ2-7	TRBD2	few	13	TGTGCCAGCAGCTCTCAGCGGGAGCTCGAGCAGTACTTC	CASSSQRELEQYF
TRBV4-3	TRBJ2-2	-	once	17	TGCGCCAGCAGCCAAGACGCGGGCGAGTCCCGGACCGGGGAGCTGTTTTTT	CASSQDAGESRTGELFF
TRBV28	TRBJ2-4	-	-	15	TGTGCCAGCAGTTTAGGAGGGTTAGCCAATAACATTCAGTACTTC	CASSLGGLANNIQYF
TRBV20-1	TRBJ2-5	-	few	14	TGCAGTGCTAGAGAGGTCGGGAGTGGAGAGACCCAGTACTTC	CSAREVGSGETQYF
TRBV20-1	TRBJ1-2	-	-	13	TGCAGCCTTCACAGGGAACGGCGTTATGGCTACACCTTC	CSLHRERRYGYTF
TRBV7-9	TRBJ2-7	-	many	11	TGTGCCACCGACTCTGGGTACGAGCAGTACTTC	CATDSGYEQYF
TRBV7-9	TRBJ2-3	-	few	16	TGTGCCAGCAGCGCCCCTCTAGTGGGTCCCACAGATACGCAGTATTTT	CASSAPLVGPTDTQYF
TRBV4-1	TRBJ2-7	-	few	15	TGCGCCAGCAGCCTCCCCGGAATTGGTTTCTACGAGCAGTACTTC	CASSLPGIGFYEQYF
TRBV20-1	TRBJ2-1	TRBD1	few	15	TGCAGTGCTAGCCAGGGACAGGTTGTCTACAATGAGCAGTTCTTC	CSASQGQVVYNEQFF
TRBV20-1	TRBJ2-3	TRBD2	-	17	TGCAGTGCTAGTCTTGCGGGAGGACCAACTATCACAGATACGCAGTATTTT	CSASLAGGPTITDTQYF
TRBV15	TRBJ2-7	-	-	13	TGTGCCACCAGCAAAGGACAGCCCTACGAGCAGTACTTC	CATSKGQPYEQYF
TRBV12-3/TRBV12-4	TRBJ2-7	TRBD2	-	15	TGTGCCAGCAGCCCCAGGACTAGCGGGAGATACGAGCGGTACTTC	CASSPRTSGRYERYF
TRBV9	TRBJ2-2	-	once	14	TGTGCCAGCAGCTCGGCTCCTCATACCGGGGAGCTGTTTTTT	CASSSAPHTGELFF
TRBV7-8	TRBJ2-3	TRBD2	-	14	TGTGCCAGCAGCTGGGGGGGGGAGTGGGATACGCAGTATTTT	CASSWGGEWDTQYF
TRBV5-1	TRBJ1-6	-	-	13	TGCGCCAGCGGAGACAGTCGCAATTCACCCCTCCACTTT	CASGDSRNSPLHF
TRBV12-3/TRBV12-4	TRBJ2-7	TRBD1	few	16	TGTGCCAGCAGTTCGGACAGGGGGCGTTTGGGGGACGAGCAGTACTTC	CASSSDRGRLGDEQYF
TRBV7-2	TRBJ1-1	TRBD1	once	16	TGTGCCAGCAGCTTGAAACCGGGACAGATAATAACTGAAGCTTTCTTT	CASSLKPGQIITEAFF
TRBV12-3/TRBV12-4	TRBJ2-1	TRBD2	-	15	TGTGCCAGCAGTTTGCACCTAGCGGGAATCAATGAGCAGTTCTTC	CASSLHLAGINEQFF
TRBV4-1	TRBJ2-2	-	-	15	TGCGCCAGCAGGCGGGTAGGCTACAACACCGGGGAGCTGTTTTTT	CASRRVGYNTGELFF
TRBV6-5	TRBJ2-7	-	-	13	TGTGCCAGCAGTTACAACAGTAGGTACGAGCAGTACTTC	CASSYNSRYEQYF
TRBV20-1	TRBJ2-7	TRBD1	-	14	TGCAGTGCTAGAGGGGGACAGGGGATCCACGAGCAGTACTTC	CSARGGQGIHEQYF
TRBV4-2	TRBJ2-7	-	few	16	TGTGCCAGCAGCCAAGTGCAAGCGGCCAGCTCCTACGAGCAGTACTTC	CASSQVQAASSYEQYF
TRBV12-3/TRBV12-4	TRBJ1-2	-	-	12	TGTGCCAGCAGTCCATCGACCTATGGCTACACCTTC	CASSPSTYGYTF
TRBV15	TRBJ2-7	-	-	15	TGTGCCGCCAGCAGAGCTAGGGGGTCCTACAATGAGCAGTACTTC	CAASRARGSYNEQYF
TRBV11-2	TRBJ2-3	-	-	16	TGTGCCAGCAGCCCGCCCCCAGGAACTAGCACAGATACGCAGTATTTT	CASSPPPGTSTDTQYF
TRBV10-3	TRBJ2-5	-	-	14	TGTGCCATCAGCCGTAACGGCCAGGAAGCGACCCAGTACTTC	CAISRNGQEATQYF
TRBV5-1	TRBJ2-3	-	-	14	TGCGCCAGCAGCTTAGGCAGGGTGTCGGATACGCAGTATTTT	CASSLGRVSDTQYF
TRBV5-6	TRBJ2-1	TRBD2	-	15	TGTGCCAGCAGCTTCCCTAGCGGAGGAAACAATGAGCAGTTCTTC	CASSFPSGGNNEQFF
TRBV12-3/TRBV12-4	TRBJ2-3	TRBD2	-	16	TGTGCCAGCAGGCCGGGACTAGCGGGAGTATTGGATACGCAGTATTTT	CASRPGLAGVLDTQYF
TRBV24-1	TRBJ2-1	-	-	14	TGTGCCACCAGTGATGGGGGACGGTACAGCGTGCAGTTCTTC	CATSDGGRYSVQFF
TRBV7-3	TRBJ2-3	-	once	17	TGTGCCAGCAGCCCCTCGTTGGCGGCCAGGGTTACAGATACGCAGTATTTT	CASSPSLAARVTDTQYF
TRBV5-5	TRBJ2-4	TRBD2	-	17	TGTGCCAGCAGCTTGTCGACTAGCGGGAGGGCGGGGAACATTCAGTACTTC	CASSLSTSGRAGNIQYF
TRBV29-1	TRBJ2-7	-	-	13	TGCAGCGTTGGGGCTACAGGATCCTACGAGCAGTACTTC	CSVGATGSYEQYF
TRBV3-1	TRBJ2-3	-	-	12	TGTGCCAGCAGCCGCTACTCAGATACGCAGTATTTT	CASSRYSDTQYF